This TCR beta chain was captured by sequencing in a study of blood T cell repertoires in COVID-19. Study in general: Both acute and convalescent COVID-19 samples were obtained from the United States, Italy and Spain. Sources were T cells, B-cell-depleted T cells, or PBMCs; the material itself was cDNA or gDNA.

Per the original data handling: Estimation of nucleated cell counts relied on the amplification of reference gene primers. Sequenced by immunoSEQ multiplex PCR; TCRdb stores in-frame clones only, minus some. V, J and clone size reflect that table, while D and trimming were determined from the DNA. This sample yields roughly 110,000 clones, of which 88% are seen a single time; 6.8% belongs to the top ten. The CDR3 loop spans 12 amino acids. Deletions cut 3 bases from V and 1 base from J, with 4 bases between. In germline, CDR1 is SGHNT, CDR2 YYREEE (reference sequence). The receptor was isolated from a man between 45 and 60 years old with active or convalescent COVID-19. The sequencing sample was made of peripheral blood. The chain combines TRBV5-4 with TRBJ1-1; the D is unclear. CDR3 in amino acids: CASSSGNTEAFF. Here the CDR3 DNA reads TGTGCCAGCAGCTCAGGGAACACTGAAGCTTTCTTT.